The sequence of this T cell receptor beta chain was determined in a study of Graves' ophthalmopathy and Graves' hyperthyroidism. Study details: No treatment had been given when peripheral blood was collected at initial diagnosis.

This clonotype was seen many times. Its matching antigen is unknown. Findings and limits, study-wide: Among thyroid clonotypes expanded above 0.001 frequency, most also appeared in blood.

In germline, CDR1 is SGHTA, CDR2 FQGNSA. There are 14 residues in the CDR3. V lost 0 bases and J lost 5, with 8 bases in between. Amplified TCR beta CDR3 regions were obtained using RNA transcripts as template. First-round RT-PCR employed HTBI primers, with a second-round multiplex PCR after it. MiXCR was run by TCRdb on the multiplex PCR reads, yielding one entry per CDR3 protein. The data hold about 400,000 distinct CDR3 sequences, with around 16% observed a single time. V usage is TRBV7-2 and J usage is TRBJ1-5; the D is unclear. The sequence derives from a woman younger than 35 with Graves' ophthalmopathy. Source material: peripheral blood. The CDR3 sequence is CASSLAWEHQPQHF. The CDR3 bases are TGTGCCAGCAGCTTAGCGTGGGAACATCAGCCCCAGCATTTT.